This T cell receptor beta chain was documented in a study of OX40 agonist ivuxolimab in advanced cancers. For the study at large: Among those enrolled, mean age was roughly 62 years (range roughly 20 to 80) and roughly 84% were male. Overall study results and limits: Individuals who were partial responders at 0.1-3.0 mg/kg had clonal expansion that ranked among the lowest.

Sequencing was performed with immunoSEQ multiplex PCR; in TCRdb, only in-frame clones are kept and a portion is missing. This sample has about 73,000 clones, with 80% to 90% found just once. Germline loops: CDR1 SGHNT, CDR2 YENEEA. Trimming stripped 6 bases from V and 0 bases from J, with 15 bases between. This CDR3 comprises 15 residues. Remarks on this clone: Its antigen is currently unknown.

Specimen: CD4+ or CD8+ T cells sorted from blood, collected in a trial of the OX40 agonist ivuxolimab. The chain carries TRBV11-3 and TRBJ2-7, with D possibly called TRBD1 or TRBD2 (5 bases each). The clonotype comes from an adult with an advanced solid tumor such as melanoma, head and neck, liver or kidney cancer. As DNA, the CDR3 is TGTGCCAGCAGTCCGACCGGGGCGGTCTCCTACGAGCAGTACTTC. Encoded protein: CASSPTGAVSYEQYF.